This is a list of T cell receptor beta chains from one sample in a study of shared clonotypes between healthy human individuals. Method: immunoSEQ multiplex PCR; TCRdb's copy keeps in-frame clones and lacks some. The sample records around 1.9 million clones, about 93% being singletons. The sequencing sample was made of naive CD8+ T cells from PBMCs. The receptors come from a man between 18 and 29 years old in good health. Some clones in this sample may be carry-over from other donors' samples. Both conserved end residues are trimmed from each CDR3. The order of the fields is J gene, V gene, CDR3 protein.

J gene: TRBJ2-4; V gene: TRBV4-2; CDR3 protein: ASSQEAQGSIAKNIQY
J gene: TRBJ2-5; V gene: TRBV28; CDR3 protein: ASSLSHRGETQY
J gene: TRBJ2-2; V gene: TRBV1; CDR3 protein: TSSRHGILSGRAAGELF
J gene: TRBJ1-1; V gene: TRBV4-1; CDR3 protein: ASSQGTDRVWTEAF
J gene: TRBJ2-2; V gene: TRBV6-1; CDR3 protein: ASSELYWTGKRAGELF
J gene: TRBJ2-7; V gene: TRBV6-6; CDR3 protein: ASSQEGGIYEQY
J gene: TRBJ2-7; V gene: TRBV5-5; CDR3 protein: ASSLVGRPASSYEQY
J gene: TRBJ1-4; V gene: TRBV7-3; CDR3 protein: AKPKGPATNEKLF
J gene: TRBJ2-1; V gene: TRBV7-2; CDR3 protein: ASSPGQYNEQF
J gene: TRBJ2-7; V gene: TRBV6-1; CDR3 protein: ASRDRGSPYEQY
J gene: TRBJ1-2; V gene: TRBV6-1; CDR3 protein: ASSETQGARGYT
J gene: TRBJ2-3; V gene: TRBV5-6; CDR3 protein: ASSSGQGTDTQY
J gene: TRBJ2-1; V gene: TRBV10-2; CDR3 protein: ASRDRGVNEQF
J gene: TRBJ2-3; V gene: TRBV5-4; CDR3 protein: ASSLVAGDTDTQY
J gene: TRBJ1-3; V gene: TRBV7-6; CDR3 protein: ASSPRTGGTIY
J gene: TRBJ2-3; V gene: TRBV6-1; CDR3 protein: ASSELRGSTDTQY
J gene: TRBJ2-1; V gene: TRBV6-5; CDR3 protein: ASSTGVYPYNEQF
J gene: TRBJ2-7; V gene: TRBV7-9; CDR3 protein: ASSTTPGYRTEQY
J gene: TRBJ2-7; V gene: TRBV6-1; CDR3 protein: ASSDWAASYEQY
J gene: TRBJ2-5; V gene: TRBV27; CDR3 protein: ASSFGGETQY
J gene: TRBJ1-2; V gene: TRBV29-1; CDR3 protein: SAKQGTDYGYT
J gene: TRBJ2-5; V gene: TRBV5-6; CDR3 protein: ASSPGNRLIQETQY
J gene: TRBJ2-5; V gene: TRBV18; CDR3 protein: ASSPPPGQTQY
J gene: TRBJ2-5; V gene: TRBV7-8; CDR3 protein: ASSSRTGIEETQY
J gene: TRBJ2-2; V gene: TRBV27; CDR3 protein: ASSLGTGPTGELF
J gene: TRBJ2-2; V gene: TRBV7-9; CDR3 protein: ASSGGQGLVGELF
J gene: TRBJ1-3; V gene: TRBV7-2; CDR3 protein: ARTHSRDRDGNTIY
J gene: TRBJ2-7; V gene: TRBV27; CDR3 protein: ASSSPRGGGSYEQY
J gene: -; V gene: TRBV6-5; CDR3 protein: ASSYGQGVPYEQY
J gene: TRBJ1-4; V gene: TRBV7-6; CDR3 protein: ASSSGLQNEKLF
J gene: TRBJ2-3; V gene: TRBV9; CDR3 protein: ASSVGLGITDTQY
J gene: TRBJ1-4; V gene: TRBV27; CDR3 protein: ASTTTGGAEKLF
J gene: TRBJ2-5; V gene: TRBV5-1; CDR3 protein: ASSLDRSTVGSETQY
J gene: TRBJ2-5; V gene: TRBV6-5; CDR3 protein: ASSYAQGQETQY
J gene: TRBJ2-4; V gene: TRBV21-1; CDR3 protein: ASSKLARHFFIAKNIQY
J gene: TRBJ2-4; V gene: TRBV11-2; CDR3 protein: ASTATNTNPKNIQY
J gene: TRBJ1-1; V gene: TRBV4-1; CDR3 protein: ASSRGQGLAEAF
J gene: TRBJ1-2; V gene: TRBV9; CDR3 protein: ASSPWGTDYGYT
J gene: TRBJ1-1; V gene: TRBV29-1; CDR3 protein: SVVRNTEAF
J gene: TRBJ2-3; V gene: TRBV7-9; CDR3 protein: ASSPTVGTDTQY
J gene: TRBJ2-3; V gene: TRBV7-3; CDR3 protein: ASSLGGVGTDTQY